The rows below give T cell receptor beta chains drawn from one sample of a study of shared clonotypes between healthy human individuals. Only in-frame clones appear in the TCRdb table, and some are missing; sequencing was by immunoSEQ multiplex PCR. The sample lists about 2,500,000 clones, 90% to 95% occurring once. Source material: naive CD4+ T cells sorted from blood. These receptors all stem from a man aged 18 to 29 in good health. The CDR3 runs from the conserved cysteine through the conserved F or W. D genes are given only for firm matches. Only some rows state a clone size, as once, few, many or a class for expanded clones.

J: TRBJ2-7; D: TRBD2; size: -; V: TRBV5-8; CDR3: CASSFSGTSGSNNF; DNA: TGTGCCAGCAGCTTCTCCGGGACTAGCGGGAGTAACAACTTC
J: TRBJ2-3; D: TRBD1; size: -; V: TRBV7-2; CDR3: CASSARTGEWTDTQYF; DNA: TGTGCCAGCAGCGCCCGGACAGGGGAATGGACAGATACGCAGTATTTT
J: TRBJ1-6; D: -; size: -; V: TRBV25-1; CDR3: CASSERALNSPLHF; DNA: TGTGCCAGCAGTGAACGGGCCCTTAATTCACCCCTCCACTTT
J: TRBJ2-7; D: -; size: -; V: TRBV28; CDR3: CASSFESYEQYF; DNA: TGTGCCAGCAGTTTCGAAAGCTACGAGCAGTACTTC
J: TRBJ2-1; D: -; size: -; V: TRBV6-1; CDR3: CASSEAEYRVVDEQFF; DNA: TGTGCCAGCAGTGAAGCCGAGTACAGGGTAGTTGATGAGCAGTTCTTC
J: TRBJ2-1; D: -; size: -; V: TRBV5-1; CDR3: CASSLVGDQYNEQFF; DNA: TGCGCCAGCAGCTTGGTTGGGGACCAGTACAATGAGCAGTTCTTC
J: TRBJ2-3; D: -; size: -; V: TRBV28; CDR3: CASSAGGPGRDTQYF; DNA: TGTGCCAGCAGCGCAGGGGGGCCGGGGAGAGATACGCAGTATTTT
J: TRBJ2-3; D: -; size: -; V: TRBV7-3; CDR3: CASSYVRGDTQYF; DNA: TGTGCCAGCAGCTACGTTCGGGGAGATACGCAGTATTTT
J: TRBJ1-2; D: -; size: once; V: TRBV6-6; CDR3: CASSYSTVDYGYTF; DNA: TGTGCCAGCAGTTACTCGACGGTGGACTATGGCTACACCTTC
J: TRBJ1-5; D: -; size: -; V: TRBV28; CDR3: CASSLWNSYQPQHF; DNA: TGTGCCAGCAGTTTATGGAATAGTTATCAGCCCCAGCATTTT
J: TRBJ2-2; D: -; size: -; V: TRBV6-5; CDR3: CASRPRWDTGELFF; DNA: TGTGCCAGCAGGCCGAGGTGGGACACCGGGGAGCTGTTTTTT
J: TRBJ2-5; D: -; size: -; V: TRBV12-5; CDR3: CASGLFAAGLETQYF; DNA: TGTGCTAGTGGCCTTTTCGCGGCGGGGCTAGAGACCCAGTACTTC
J: TRBJ2-2; D: -; size: -; V: TRBV19; CDR3: CASSPTPPRNTGELFF; DNA: TGTGCCAGTAGTCCAACCCCCCCGAGGAACACCGGGGAGCTGTTTTTT
J: TRBJ1-4; D: -; size: -; V: TRBV15; CDR3: CATSRTRSEAVGEKLFF; DNA: TGTGCCACCAGCAGGACCAGATCCGAGGCTGTTGGTGAAAAACTGTTTTTT
J: TRBJ2-7; D: TRBD2; size: -; V: TRBV7-6; CDR3: CASSYAPLADYEQYF; DNA: TGTGCCAGCAGCTATGCGCCCCTAGCGGACTACGAGCAGTACTTC
J: TRBJ1-5; D: -; size: -; V: TRBV6-1; CDR3: CASSEGSGGLPQHF; DNA: TGTGCCAGCAGTGAAGGAAGTGGGGGCCTGCCCCAGCATTTT
J: TRBJ1-6; D: -; size: -; V: TRBV30; CDR3: CAWRGGLYNSPLHF; DNA: TGTGCCTGGAGGGGCGGACTCTATAATTCACCCCTCCACTTT
J: TRBJ1-1; D: -; size: -; V: TRBV19; CDR3: CASRPDSFTEAFF; DNA: TGTGCCAGTAGACCCGACAGTTTCACTGAAGCTTTCTTT
J: TRBJ2-2; D: -; size: -; V: TRBV5-6; CDR3: CASSLRRATNTGELFF; DNA: TGTGCCAGCAGCTTGCGCAGAGCCACGAACACCGGGGAGCTGTTTTTT
J: TRBJ2-7; D: TRBD1; size: -; V: TRBV6-5; CDR3: CASSPGTGLREQYF; DNA: TGTGCCAGCAGCCCCGGGACAGGTCTCCGCGAGCAGTACTTC
J: TRBJ1-1; D: -; size: -; V: TRBV10-3; CDR3: CAIWAGIMNTEAFF; DNA: TGTGCCATCTGGGCAGGAATCATGAACACTGAAGCTTTCTTT
J: TRBJ2-7; D: -; size: -; V: TRBV5-1; CDR3: CASSLVRRGVYEQYF; DNA: TGCGCCAGCAGCTTGGTGCGGAGGGGGGTGTACGAGCAGTACTTC
J: TRBJ2-5; D: -; size: -; V: TRBV19; CDR3: CASSIIGVQETQYF; DNA: TGTGCCAGTAGTATAATAGGGGTCCAAGAGACCCAGTACTTC
J: TRBJ1-6; D: -; size: -; V: TRBV4-3; CDR3: CASSQEGYNSPLHF; DNA: TGCGCCAGCAGCCAAGAGGGCTATAATTCACCCCTCCACTTC
J: TRBJ1-6; D: TRBD1; size: -; V: TRBV6-4; CDR3: CASNPPGQGRSPLHF; DNA: TGTGCCAGCAACCCACCGGGACAGGGGCGGTCACCCCTCCACTTT
J: TRBJ2-7; D: TRBD1; size: -; V: TRBV5-1; CDR3: CASSPGQEFYEQYF; DNA: TGCGCCAGCAGCCCGGGACAGGAATTCTACGAGCAGTACTTC
J: TRBJ2-4; D: -; size: -; V: TRBV5-4; CDR3: CASSADLTLAKNIQYF; DNA: TGTGCCAGCAGCGCTGACTTAACTCTAGCCAAAAACATTCAGTACTTC
J: TRBJ1-5; D: -; size: -; V: TRBV28; CDR3: CASKQGGYSNQPQHF; DNA: TGTGCCAGCAAACAGGGAGGATATAGCAATCAGCCCCAGCATTTT
J: TRBJ1-1; D: -; size: -; V: TRBV2; CDR3: CASTGLTDEAFF; DNA: TGTGCCAGCACTGGGTTGACAGATGAAGCTTTCTTT
J: TRBJ1-1; D: -; size: -; V: TRBV28; CDR3: CASSLVRGDTEAFF; DNA: TGTGCCAGCAGTTTAGTAAGGGGGGACACTGAAGCTTTCTTT
J: TRBJ1-1; D: -; size: -; V: TRBV30; CDR3: CARSVRVVRGLNLHTEAFF; DNA: TGTGCCCGGAGTGTACGGGTTGTGCGGGGGTTAAACCTTCACACTGAAGCTTTCTTT
J: TRBJ2-7; D: -; size: few; V: TRBV18; CDR3: CASSRVDGSYEQYF; DNA: TGTGCCAGCTCAAGAGTGGACGGGTCCTACGAGCAGTACTTC
J: TRBJ2-7; D: -; size: once; V: TRBV6-5; CDR3: CASSYSARTYEQYF; DNA: TGTGCCAGCAGTTACTCCGCTAGAACCTACGAGCAGTACTTC
J: TRBJ1-2; D: -; size: -; V: TRBV4-3; CDR3: CASSQETHYGYTF; DNA: TGCGCCAGCAGCCAAGAGACCCACTATGGCTACACCTTC
J: TRBJ2-3; D: TRBD2; size: -; V: TRBV27; CDR3: CASSLGRLAGADTQYF; DNA: TGTGCCAGCAGCTTAGGAAGACTAGCGGGAGCAGATACGCAGTATTTT
J: TRBJ2-5; D: -; size: -; V: TRBV19; CDR3: CASSTLSGMQKETQYF; DNA: TGTGCCAGTAGTACCCTCTCCGGGATGCAGAAAGAGACCCAGTACTTC
J: TRBJ1-2; D: -; size: -; V: TRBV5-1; CDR3: CASSLAASNYGYTF; DNA: TGCGCCAGCAGCTTAGCTGCCTCTAACTATGGCTACACCTTC
J: TRBJ2-5; D: TRBD2; size: -; V: TRBV7-9; CDR3: CASSLVVLAEKETQYF; DNA: TGTGCCAGCAGCTTAGTCGTTCTAGCGGAGAAAGAGACCCAGTACTTC
J: TRBJ2-7; D: -; size: -; V: TRBV6-6; CDR3: CASSSTTYEQYF; DNA: TGTGCCAGCAGTTCCACAACCTACGAGCAGTACTTC
J: TRBJ2-2; D: -; size: once; V: TRBV2; CDR3: CASSVVADTGELFF; DNA: TGTGCCAGCAGTGTGGTAGCGGACACCGGGGAGCTGTTTTTT
J: TRBJ2-5; D: -; size: -; V: TRBV9; CDR3: CASSVGGGSGTQYF; DNA: TGTGCCAGCAGCGTGGGAGGGGGCTCAGGGACCCAGTACTTC
J: TRBJ2-5; D: TRBD1; size: -; V: TRBV10-1; CDR3: CASSTGGGQETQYF; DNA: TGCGCCAGCAGTACAGGGGGAGGCCAAGAGACCCAGTACTTC
J: TRBJ1-1; D: -; size: once; V: TRBV7-2; CDR3: CASSLVAGVGTEAFF; DNA: TGTGCCAGCAGCTTAGTTGCGGGGGTCGGGACTGAAGCTTTCTTT
J: TRBJ2-7; D: TRBD2; size: -; V: TRBV4-3; CDR3: CASSQEVGTSGRAYEQYF; DNA: TGCGCCAGCAGCCAAGAGGTGGGGACTAGCGGGAGGGCCTACGAGCAGTACTTC
J: TRBJ1-1; D: -; size: few; V: TRBV11-2; CDR3: CASSLDRNTEAFF; DNA: TGTGCCAGCAGCTTAGATAGGAACACTGAAGCTTTCTTT
J: TRBJ1-6; D: -; size: few; V: TRBV7-9; CDR3: CASSLGRRGSTNSPLHF; DNA: TGTGCCAGCAGCTTGGGACGGCGAGGTAGTACCAATTCACCCCTCCACTTT
J: TRBJ1-4; D: -; size: -; V: TRBV30; CDR3: CASTLLTSVNEKLFF; DNA: TGTGCCTCCACACTGTTAACGTCAGTTAATGAAAAACTGTTTTTT
J: TRBJ2-7; D: -; size: -; V: TRBV28; CDR3: CASSPLPGGRDEQYF; DNA: TGTGCCAGCAGTCCACTCCCTGGCGGGCGCGACGAGCAGTACTTC
J: TRBJ2-2; D: -; size: -; V: TRBV6-1; CDR3: CASSEGRATGELFF; DNA: TGTGCCAGCAGTGAAGGCAGGGCCACCGGGGAGCTGTTTTTT
J: TRBJ2-2; D: -; size: once; V: TRBV5-1; CDR3: CASSTEGVPGELFF; DNA: TGCGCCAGCAGCACCGAGGGGGTACCCGGGGAGCTGTTTTTT
J: TRBJ1-2; D: -; size: -; V: TRBV19; CDR3: CASSSSRKVLNYGYTF; DNA: TGTGCCAGTAGTTCCTCTCGGAAGGTGCTTAACTATGGCTACACCTTC
J: TRBJ1-5; D: -; size: -; V: TRBV5-5; CDR3: CASSRDLRDQPQHF; DNA: TGTGCCAGCAGCCGTGACCTCCGGGATCAGCCCCAGCATTTT
J: TRBJ1-2; D: TRBD1; size: -; V: TRBV5-4; CDR3: CASSLPNRGTSYGYTF; DNA: TGTGCCAGCAGTTTACCCAACAGGGGGACCTCCTATGGCTACACCTTC
J: TRBJ2-7; D: TRBD2; size: -; V: TRBV27; CDR3: CASRPLAGEYEQYF; DNA: TGTGCCAGCCGACCACTAGCGGGGGAATACGAGCAGTACTTC
J: TRBJ2-1; D: TRBD2; size: once; V: TRBV7-7; CDR3: CASSLGLAGINEQFF; DNA: TGTGCTAGCAGCTTAGGACTAGCGGGGATCAATGAGCAGTTCTTC
J: TRBJ1-5; D: -; size: -; V: TRBV28; CDR3: CASSSGQGYLPQHF; DNA: TGTGCCAGCAGTTCAGGTCAGGGGTATCTGCCCCAGCATTTT
J: TRBJ2-3; D: -; size: -; V: TRBV9; CDR3: CASSAPSIAQYF; DNA: TGTGCCAGCAGCGCCCCTAGCATTGCGCAGTATTTT
J: TRBJ2-2; D: TRBD1; size: -; V: TRBV5-1; CDR3: CASSLDSGGHGELFF; DNA: TGCGCCAGCAGCTTGGATTCAGGGGGCCACGGGGAGCTGTTTTTT